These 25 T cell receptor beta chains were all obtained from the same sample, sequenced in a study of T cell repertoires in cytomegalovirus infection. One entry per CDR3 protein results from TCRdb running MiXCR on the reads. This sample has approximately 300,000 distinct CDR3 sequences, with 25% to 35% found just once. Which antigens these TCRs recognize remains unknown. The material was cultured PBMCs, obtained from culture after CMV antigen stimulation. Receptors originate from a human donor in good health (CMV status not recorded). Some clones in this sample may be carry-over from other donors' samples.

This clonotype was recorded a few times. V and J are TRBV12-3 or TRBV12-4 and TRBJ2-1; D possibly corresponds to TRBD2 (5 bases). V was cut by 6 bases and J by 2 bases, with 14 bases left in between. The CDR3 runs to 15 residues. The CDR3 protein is CASSPSKGPYNEQFF. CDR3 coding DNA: TGTGCCAGCAGCCCTAGCAAGGGCCCCTACAATGAGCAGTTCTTC.

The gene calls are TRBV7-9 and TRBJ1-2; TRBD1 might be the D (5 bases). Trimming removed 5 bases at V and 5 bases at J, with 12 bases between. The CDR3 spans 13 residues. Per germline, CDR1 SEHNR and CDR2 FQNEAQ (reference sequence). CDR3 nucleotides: TGTGCCAGCAGCCAAGACAGCTGGTATGGCTACACCTTC. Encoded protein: CASSQDSWYGYTF. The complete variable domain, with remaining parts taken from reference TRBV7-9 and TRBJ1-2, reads DTGVSQNPRHKITKRGQNVTFRCDPISEHNRLYWYRQTLGQGPEFLTYFQNEAQLEKSRLLSDRFSAERPKGSFSTLEIQRTEQGDSAMYLCASSQDSWYGYTFGSGTRLTVV.

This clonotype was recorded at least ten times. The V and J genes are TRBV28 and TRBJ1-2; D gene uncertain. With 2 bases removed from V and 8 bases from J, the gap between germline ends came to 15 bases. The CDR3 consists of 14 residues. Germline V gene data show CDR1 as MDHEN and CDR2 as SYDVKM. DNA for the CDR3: TGTGCCAGCAGTTTAACAGAGGGCGCGGGCGGCTACACCTTC. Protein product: CASSLTEGAGGYTF.

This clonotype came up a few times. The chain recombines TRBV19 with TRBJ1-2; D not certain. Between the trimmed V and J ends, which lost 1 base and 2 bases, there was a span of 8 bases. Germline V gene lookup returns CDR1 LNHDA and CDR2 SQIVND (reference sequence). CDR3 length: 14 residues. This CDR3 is CASSIAGVNYGYTF. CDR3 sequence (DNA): TGTGCCAGTAGTATAGCTGGAGTAAACTATGGCTACACCTTC.

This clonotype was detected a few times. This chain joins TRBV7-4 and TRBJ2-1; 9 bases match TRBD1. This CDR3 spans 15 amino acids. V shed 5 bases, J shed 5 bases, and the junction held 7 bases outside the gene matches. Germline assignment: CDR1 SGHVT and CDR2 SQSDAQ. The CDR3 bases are TGTGCCAGCAGCGCGGGACAGGGTGTTAACAATGAGCAGTTCTTC. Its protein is CASSAGQGVNNEQFF.

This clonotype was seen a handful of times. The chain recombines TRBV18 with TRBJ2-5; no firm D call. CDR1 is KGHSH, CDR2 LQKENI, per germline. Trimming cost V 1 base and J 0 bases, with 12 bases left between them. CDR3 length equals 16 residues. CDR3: CASSPRAGWYQETQYF. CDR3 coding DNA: TGTGCCAGCTCACCACGGGCAGGCTGGTACCAAGAGACCCAGTACTTC.

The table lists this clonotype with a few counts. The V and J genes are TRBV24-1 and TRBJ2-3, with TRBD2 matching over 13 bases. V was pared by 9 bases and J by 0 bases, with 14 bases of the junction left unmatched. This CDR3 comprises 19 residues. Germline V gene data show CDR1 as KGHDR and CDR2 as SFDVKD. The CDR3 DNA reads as TGTGCCACCTCCGATCTCCCGGGACTAGCGGGACCAAGCACAGATACGCAGTATTTT. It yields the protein CATSDLPGLAGPSTDTQYF.

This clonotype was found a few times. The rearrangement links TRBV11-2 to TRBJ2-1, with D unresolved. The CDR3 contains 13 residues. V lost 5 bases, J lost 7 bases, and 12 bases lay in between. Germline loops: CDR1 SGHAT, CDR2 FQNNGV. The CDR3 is CASSPLTANEQFF. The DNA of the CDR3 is TGTGCCAGCAGCCCCCTAACGGCAAATGAGCAGTTCTTC.

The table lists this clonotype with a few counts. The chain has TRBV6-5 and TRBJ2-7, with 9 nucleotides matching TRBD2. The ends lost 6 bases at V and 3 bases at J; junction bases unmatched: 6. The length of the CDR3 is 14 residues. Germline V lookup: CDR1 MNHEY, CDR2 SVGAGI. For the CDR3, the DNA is TGTGCCAGCAGCAGACTAGCGGCAAACTACGAGCAGTACTTC. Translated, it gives CASSRLAANYEQYF.

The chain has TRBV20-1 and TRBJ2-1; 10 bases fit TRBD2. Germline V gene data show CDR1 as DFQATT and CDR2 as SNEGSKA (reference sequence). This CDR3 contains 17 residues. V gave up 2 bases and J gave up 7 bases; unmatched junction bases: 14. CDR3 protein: CSARSPSGSPKENEQFF. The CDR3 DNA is TGCAGTGCTAGATCACCTAGCGGGAGCCCCAAGGAGAATGAGCAGTTCTTC.

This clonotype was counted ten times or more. The CDR3 bases are TGTGCCAGCAGCCGGACTCGGGGCACCTACAATGAGCAGTTCTTC. This sequence encodes CASSRTRGTYNEQFF. V usage is TRBV7-2 and J usage is TRBJ2-1; D tentatively fits TRBD1 or TRBD2 (5 bases each). CDR3 length equals 15 residues. In germline, CDR1 is SGHTA, CDR2 FQGNSA. Trimming shortened V by 5 bases and J by 2 bases, and 13 bases separated the two germline ends.

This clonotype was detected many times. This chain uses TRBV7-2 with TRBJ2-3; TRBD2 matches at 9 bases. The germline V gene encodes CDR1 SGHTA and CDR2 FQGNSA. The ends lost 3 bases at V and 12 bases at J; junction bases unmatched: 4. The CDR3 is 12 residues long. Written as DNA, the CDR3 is TGTGCCAGCAGCTTGGGGACTAGCCGACAGTATTTT. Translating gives CASSLGTSRQYF.

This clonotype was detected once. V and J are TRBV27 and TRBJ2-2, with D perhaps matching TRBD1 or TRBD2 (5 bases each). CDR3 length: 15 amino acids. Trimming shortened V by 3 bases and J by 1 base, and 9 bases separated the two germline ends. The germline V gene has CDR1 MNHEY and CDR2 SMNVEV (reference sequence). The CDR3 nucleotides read TGTGCCAGCAGTTTGGGACGGGGGAACACCGGGGAGCTGTTTTTT. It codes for CASSLGRGNTGELFF.

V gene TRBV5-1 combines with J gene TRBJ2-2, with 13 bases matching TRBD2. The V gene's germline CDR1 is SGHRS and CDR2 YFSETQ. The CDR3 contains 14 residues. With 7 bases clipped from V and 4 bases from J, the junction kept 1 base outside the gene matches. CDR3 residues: CASGLAGVTGELFF. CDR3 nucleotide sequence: TGCGCCAGCGGACTAGCGGGAGTCACCGGGGAGCTGTTTTTT.

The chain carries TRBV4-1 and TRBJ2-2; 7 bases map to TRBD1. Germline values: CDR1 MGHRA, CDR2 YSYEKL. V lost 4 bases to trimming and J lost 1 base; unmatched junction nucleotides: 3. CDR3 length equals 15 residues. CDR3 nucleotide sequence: TGCGCCAGCAGCCTGACAGGGATGAACACCGGGGAGCTGTTTTTT. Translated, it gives CASSLTGMNTGELFF.

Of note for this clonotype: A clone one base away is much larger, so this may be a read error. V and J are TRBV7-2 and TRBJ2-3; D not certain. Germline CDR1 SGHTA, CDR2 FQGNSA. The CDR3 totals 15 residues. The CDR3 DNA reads TGTGCCAGCAGCTTAGGACTCCAGCGCACAGATAAGCAGTATTTT. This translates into CASSLGLQRTDKQYF.

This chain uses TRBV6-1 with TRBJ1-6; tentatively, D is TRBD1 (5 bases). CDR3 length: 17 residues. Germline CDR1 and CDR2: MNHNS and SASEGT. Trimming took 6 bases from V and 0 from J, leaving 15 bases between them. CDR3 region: CASRTRDGSSYNSPLHF. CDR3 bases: TGTGCCAGCAGGACCCGGGACGGGAGCTCCTATAATTCACCCCTCCACTTT.

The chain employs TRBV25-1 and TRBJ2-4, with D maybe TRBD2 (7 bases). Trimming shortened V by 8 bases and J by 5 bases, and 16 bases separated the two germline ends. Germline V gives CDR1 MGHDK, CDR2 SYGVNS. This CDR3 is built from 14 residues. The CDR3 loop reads CASSREGGENIQYF. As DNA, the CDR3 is TGTGCCAGCTCCCGAGAGGGGGGGGAAAACATTCAGTACTTC.

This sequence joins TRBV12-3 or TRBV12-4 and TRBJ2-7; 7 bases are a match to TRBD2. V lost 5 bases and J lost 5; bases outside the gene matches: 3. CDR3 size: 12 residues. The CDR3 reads CASSLTSNEQYF. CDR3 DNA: TGTGCCAGCAGTCTGACTAGCAACGAGCAGTACTTC.

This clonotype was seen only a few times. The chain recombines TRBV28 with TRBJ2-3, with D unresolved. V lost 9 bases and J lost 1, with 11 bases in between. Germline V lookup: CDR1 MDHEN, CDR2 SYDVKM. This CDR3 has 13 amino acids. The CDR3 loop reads CASFTTGTDTQYF. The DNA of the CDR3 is TGTGCCAGTTTCACTACAGGCACAGATACGCAGTATTTT.

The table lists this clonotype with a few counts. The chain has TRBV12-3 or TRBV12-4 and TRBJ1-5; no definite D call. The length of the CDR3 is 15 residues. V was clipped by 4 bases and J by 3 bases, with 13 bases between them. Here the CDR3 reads CASSSSAEINQPQHF. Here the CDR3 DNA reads TGTGCCAGCAGTTCCTCGGCAGAGATCAATCAGCCCCAGCATTTT.

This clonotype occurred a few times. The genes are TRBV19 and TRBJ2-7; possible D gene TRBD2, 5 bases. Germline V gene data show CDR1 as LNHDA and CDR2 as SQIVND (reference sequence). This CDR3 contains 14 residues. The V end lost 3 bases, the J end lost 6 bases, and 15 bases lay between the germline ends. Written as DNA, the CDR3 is TGTGCCAGTAGTATTACGGGGATTATGGGCGAGCAGTACTTC. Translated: CASSITGIMGEQYF.

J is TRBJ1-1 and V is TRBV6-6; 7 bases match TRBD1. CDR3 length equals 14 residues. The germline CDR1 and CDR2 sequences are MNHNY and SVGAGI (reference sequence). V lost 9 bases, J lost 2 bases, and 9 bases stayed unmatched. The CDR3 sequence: CASATGELNTEAFF. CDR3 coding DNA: TGTGCCAGTGCCACAGGGGAGCTAAACACTGAAGCTTTCTTT.

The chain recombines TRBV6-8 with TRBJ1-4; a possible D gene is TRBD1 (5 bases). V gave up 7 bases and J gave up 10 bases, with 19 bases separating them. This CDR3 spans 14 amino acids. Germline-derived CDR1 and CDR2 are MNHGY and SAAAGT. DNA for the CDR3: TGTGCCAGCACCTCCCCGCGGCAGGGCGGAAAACTGTTTTTT. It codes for CASTSPRQGGKLFF.

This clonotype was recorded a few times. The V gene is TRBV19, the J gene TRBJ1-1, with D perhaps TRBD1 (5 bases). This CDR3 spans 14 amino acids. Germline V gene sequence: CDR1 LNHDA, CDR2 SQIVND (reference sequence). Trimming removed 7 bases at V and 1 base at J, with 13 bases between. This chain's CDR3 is CASILKGKNTEAFF. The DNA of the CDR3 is TGTGCCAGTATCCTAAAGGGGAAGAACACTGAAGCTTTCTTT.